This T cell receptor beta chain is drawn from a study of OX40 agonist ivuxolimab in advanced cancers. TCRdb's copy holds only in-frame clones and misses some; the assay was immunoSEQ multiplex PCR. Among tens of thousands of clones listed, roughly 83% were seen once. This material consisted of CD4+ or CD8+ T cells sorted from blood, taken in a trial of the OX40 agonist ivuxolimab. This receptor was identified in an adult with an advanced solid tumor such as melanoma, head and neck, liver or kidney cancer.

The chain's CDR3 is CASNTIYEQYF. CDR3 in DNA: TGTGCCAGCAACACAATTTACGAGCAGTACTTC. V is TRBV6-1 and J is TRBJ2-7; D is ambiguous. The CDR3 is made up of 11 amino acids. Trimming stripped 7 bases from V and 4 bases from J, with 8 bases between. The germline CDR1 and CDR2 sequences are MNHNS and SASEGT.